The 5 T cell receptor beta chains given below trace back to one sample, sequenced in a study of CD8+CD57+ T cells in acquired aplastic anemia (dated by TCRdb to the late 2010s). The sequencing machine was an Illumina HiSeq 2000. TCR beta VDJ combination and CDR3 sequence profiling used genomic DNA as the template. TCRdb reprocessing: public reads trimmed at Q25 with fastp, clones called with MiXCR, in-frame beta chains kept. Every CDR3 protein is listed once, alongside the most common genes and DNA of its rows. This sample holds 150,000 to 200,000 distinct CDR3 sequences; about 60% were observed only once. In total, the top ten clones hold 35% to 50% of the sample. Sequencing was done on a sample of sorted CD4+, CD8+, or CD8+CD57+ T cells (not recorded which) from PBMCs. The origin of the receptors is a human donor in good health.

This chain joins TRBV19 and TRBJ1-1; no clear D gene. The CDR3 has 16 residues. V lost 3 bases and J lost 0, with 14 bases in between. Germline lookup yields CDR1 LNHDA and CDR2 SQIVND (reference sequence). CDR3 loop: CASSIVATIMNTEAFF. Here the CDR3 DNA reads TGTGCCAGTAGTATCGTTGCCACGATAATGAACACTGAAGCTTTCTTT.

The rearrangement uses TRBV20-1 and TRBJ2-1; D might be TRBD2 (6 bases). This CDR3 is built from 12 residues. The germline gives CDR1 DFQATT, CDR2 SNEGSKA (reference sequence). Deletions cut 3 bases from V and 10 bases from J, with 13 bases between. As DNA, the CDR3 is TGCAGTGCTAGCTCTGGCGGGACGGAGCAGTTCTTC. It encodes CSASSGGTEQFF.

Many counts were recorded for this clonotype. The chain links TRBV9 to TRBJ1-1; D is possibly TRBD1 (6 bases). Germline V gene lookup returns CDR1 SGDLS and CDR2 YYNGEE. Trimming took off 5 bases at V and 0 bases at J, with 8 bases between the two ends. CDR3 length equals 13 residues. Here the CDR3 reads CASSDRMNTEAFF. DNA for the CDR3: TGTGCCAGCAGTGACAGGATGAACACTGAAGCTTTCTTT.

A few counts support this clonotype. The chain carries TRBV6-2 or TRBV6-3 and TRBJ1-4; D is undetermined. Per the germline V gene, CDR1 is MNHEY and CDR2 is SVGEGT. V shed 2 bases and J shed 6 bases, with 10 bases lying between them. The CDR3 is 14 amino acids. CDR3 residues: CASSYEGPDEKLFF. CDR3 sequence (DNA): TGTGCCAGCAGTTACGAAGGGCCTGATGAAAAACTGTTTTTT.

This clonotype appeared many times. The chain uses TRBV9 and TRBJ1-2, with 7 nucleotides matching TRBD1. This CDR3 has 16 residues. CDR1 SGDLS and CDR2 YYNGEE come from the germline V gene. V lost 3 bases, J lost 2 bases, and 10 bases stayed unmatched. Here the CDR3 DNA reads TGTGCCAGCAGCGCCGGCCGGACAGGACCCAACTATGGCTACACCTTC. Residues: CASSAGRTGPNYGYTF.